This T cell receptor beta chain was profiled in a study of CXCR3-negative and CXCR3-positive naive CD8 T cells. From germline, CDR1 is SQVTM and CDR2 ANQGSEA. This CDR3 has 12 amino acids. Broader study findings: Both of the naive subsets showed about the same high diversity, but memory CD8+ cells had much less.

The method, 5' RACE with UMI labels, was used to prepare the TRB cDNA libraries. TCRdb derives one entry per CDR3 protein from the 5' RACE reads, leaving out DNA. Here the sample table reports 20,000 to 25,000 distinct CDR3 sequences. As for this clonotype: The antigen is unknown.

The chain joins TRBV29-1 to TRBJ2-7. The receptor was isolated from a human donor in good health. Some clones in this sample may be carry-over from other donors' samples. Specimen: memory CD8+ T cells from blood. The CDR3 sequence: CSVESRPYEQYF.